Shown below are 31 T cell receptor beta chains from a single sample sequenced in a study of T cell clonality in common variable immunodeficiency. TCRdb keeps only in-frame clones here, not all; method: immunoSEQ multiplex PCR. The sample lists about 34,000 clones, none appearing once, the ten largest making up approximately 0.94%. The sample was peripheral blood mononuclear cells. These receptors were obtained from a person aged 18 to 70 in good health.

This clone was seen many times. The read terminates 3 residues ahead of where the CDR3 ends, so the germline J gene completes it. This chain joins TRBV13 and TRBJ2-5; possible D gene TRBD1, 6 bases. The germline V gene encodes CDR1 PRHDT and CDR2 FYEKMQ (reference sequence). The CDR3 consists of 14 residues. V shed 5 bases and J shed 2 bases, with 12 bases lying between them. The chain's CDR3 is CASSPRTVQETQYF. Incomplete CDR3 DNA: TGTGCCAGCAGCCCCCGGACAGTTCAAGAGACC.

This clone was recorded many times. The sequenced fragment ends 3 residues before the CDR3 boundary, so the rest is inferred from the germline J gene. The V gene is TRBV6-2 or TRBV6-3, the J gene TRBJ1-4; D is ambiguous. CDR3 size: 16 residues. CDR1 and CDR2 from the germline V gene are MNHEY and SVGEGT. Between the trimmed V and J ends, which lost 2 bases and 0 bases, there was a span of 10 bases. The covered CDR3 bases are TGTGCCAGCAGTTACCGCGGGGTGTCAACTAATGAAAAA. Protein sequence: CASSYRGVSTNEK. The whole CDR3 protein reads CASSYRGVSTNEKLFF.

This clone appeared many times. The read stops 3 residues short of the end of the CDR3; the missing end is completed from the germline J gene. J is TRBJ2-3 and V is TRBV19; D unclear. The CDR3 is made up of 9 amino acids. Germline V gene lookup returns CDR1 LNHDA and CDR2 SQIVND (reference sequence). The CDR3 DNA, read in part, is TGTGCCCCCTCGGCGGCG. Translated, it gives CAPSAA. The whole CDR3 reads CAPSAAQYF.

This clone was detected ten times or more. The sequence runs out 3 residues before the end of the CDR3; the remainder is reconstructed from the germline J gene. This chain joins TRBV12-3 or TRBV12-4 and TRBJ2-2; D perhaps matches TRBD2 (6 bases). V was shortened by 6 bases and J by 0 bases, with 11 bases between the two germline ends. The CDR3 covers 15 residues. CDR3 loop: CASRASATNTGELFF. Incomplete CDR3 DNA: TGTGCCAGCAGAGCTAGCGCCACGAACACCGGGGAG.

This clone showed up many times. CDR3 bases read: TGTGCCAGCAGCCAAAACAGGGAGTCTATCTATGGC. Translated, it gives CASSQNRESIYG. The entire CDR3 protein reads CASSQNRESIYGYTF. V and J are TRBV14 and TRBJ1-2, with D perhaps matching TRBD1 (6 bases). Coverage ceases 3 residues before the CDR3 finishes, and the germline J gene fills in the end. Germline V gene lookup returns CDR1 SGHDN and CDR2 FVKESK. V was clipped by 2 bases and J by 4 bases, with 14 bases between them. There are 15 residues in the CDR3.

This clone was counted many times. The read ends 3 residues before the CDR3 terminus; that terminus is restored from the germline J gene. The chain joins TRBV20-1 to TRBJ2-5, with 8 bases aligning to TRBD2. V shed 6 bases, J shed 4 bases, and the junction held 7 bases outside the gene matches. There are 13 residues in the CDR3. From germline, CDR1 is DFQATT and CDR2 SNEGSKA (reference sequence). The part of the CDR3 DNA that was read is TGCAGTGCGTCCGAGCGGGGGCTAGAGACC. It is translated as CSASERGLET. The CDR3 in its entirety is CSASERGLETQYF.

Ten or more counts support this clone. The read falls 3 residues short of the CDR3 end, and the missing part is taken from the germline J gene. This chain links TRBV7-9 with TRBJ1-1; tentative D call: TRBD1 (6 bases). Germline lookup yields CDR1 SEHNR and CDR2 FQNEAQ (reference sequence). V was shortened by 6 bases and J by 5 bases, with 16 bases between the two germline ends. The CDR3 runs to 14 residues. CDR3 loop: CASRLSTGSTEAFF. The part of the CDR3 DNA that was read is TGTGCCAGCAGACTTTCTACAGGGAGTACTGAA.

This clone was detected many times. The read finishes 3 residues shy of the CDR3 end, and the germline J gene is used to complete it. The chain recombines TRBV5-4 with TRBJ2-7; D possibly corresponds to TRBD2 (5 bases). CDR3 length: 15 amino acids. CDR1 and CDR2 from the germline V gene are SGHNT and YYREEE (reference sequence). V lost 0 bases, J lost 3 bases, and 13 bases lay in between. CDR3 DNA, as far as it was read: TGTGCCAGCAGCTTGGGTGCGGACGGGGACTACGAG. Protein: CASSLGADGDYE. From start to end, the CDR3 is CASSLGADGDYEQYF.

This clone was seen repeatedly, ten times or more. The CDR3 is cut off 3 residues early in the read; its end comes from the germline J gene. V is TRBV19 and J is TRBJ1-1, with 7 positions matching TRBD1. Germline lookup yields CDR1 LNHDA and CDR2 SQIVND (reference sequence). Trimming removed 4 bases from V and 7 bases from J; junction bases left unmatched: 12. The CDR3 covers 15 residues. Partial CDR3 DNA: TGTGCCAGTAGTAAGACAGGGAGGTCTTGGGATGAA. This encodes CASSKTGRSWDE. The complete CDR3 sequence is CASSKTGRSWDEAFF.

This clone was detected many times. The covered CDR3 bases are TGCAGTGCCAACCCGAACATCAGGAACACTGAA. The encoded protein is CSANPNIRNTE. The whole CDR3 sequence is CSANPNIRNTEAFF. The chain couples TRBV20-1 to TRBJ1-1; D gene ambiguous. The read terminates 3 residues ahead of where the CDR3 ends, so the germline J gene completes it. CDR3 length: 14 amino acids. The germline V and J ends were trimmed by 6 bases and 1 base, with 15 bases remaining between them. CDR1 is DFQATT, CDR2 SNEGSKA, per germline (reference sequence).

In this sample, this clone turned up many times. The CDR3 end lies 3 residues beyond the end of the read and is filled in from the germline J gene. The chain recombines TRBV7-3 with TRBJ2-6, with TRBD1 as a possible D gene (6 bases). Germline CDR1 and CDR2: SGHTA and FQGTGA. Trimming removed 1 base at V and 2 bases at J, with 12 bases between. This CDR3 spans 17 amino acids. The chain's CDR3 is CASSLNRAGAGANVLTF. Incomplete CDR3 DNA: TGTGCCAGCAGCTTAAATCGGGCAGGGGCTGGGGCCAACGTC. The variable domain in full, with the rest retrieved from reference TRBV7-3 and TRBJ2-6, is GAGVSQTPSNKVTEKGKYVELRCDPISGHTALYWYRQSLGQGPEFLIYFQGTGAADDSGLPNDRFFAVRPEGSVSTLKIQRTERGDSAVYLCASSLNRAGAGANVLTFGAGSRLTVL.

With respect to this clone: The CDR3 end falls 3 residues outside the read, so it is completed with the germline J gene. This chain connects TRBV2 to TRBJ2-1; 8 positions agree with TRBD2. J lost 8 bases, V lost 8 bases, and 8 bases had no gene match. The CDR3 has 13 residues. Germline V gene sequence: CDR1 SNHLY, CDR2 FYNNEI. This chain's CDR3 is CASFRGGVHEQFF. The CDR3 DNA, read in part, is TGTGCCAGCTTCCGGGGGGGGGTCCATGAG. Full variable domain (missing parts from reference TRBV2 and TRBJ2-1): EPEVTQTPSHQVTQMGQEVILRCVPISNHLYFYWYRQILGQKVEFLVSFYNNEISEKSEIFDDQFSVERPDGSNFTLKIRSTKLEDSAMYFCASFRGGVHEQFFGPGTRLTVL.

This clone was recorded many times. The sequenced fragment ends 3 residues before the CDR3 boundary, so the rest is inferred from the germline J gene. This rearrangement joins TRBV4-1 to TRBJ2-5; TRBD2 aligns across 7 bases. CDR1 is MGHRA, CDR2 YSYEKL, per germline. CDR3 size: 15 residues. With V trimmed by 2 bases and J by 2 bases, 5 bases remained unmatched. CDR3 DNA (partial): TGCGCCAGCAGCCAAAGGTGGGGGGGGCAAGAGACC. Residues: CASSQRWGGQET. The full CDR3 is CASSQRWGGQETQYF.

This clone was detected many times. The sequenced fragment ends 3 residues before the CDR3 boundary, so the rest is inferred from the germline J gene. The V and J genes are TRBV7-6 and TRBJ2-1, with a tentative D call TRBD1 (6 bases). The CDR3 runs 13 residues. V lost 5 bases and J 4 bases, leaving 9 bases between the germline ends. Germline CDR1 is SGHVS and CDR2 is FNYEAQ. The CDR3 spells CASSLGTYNEQFF. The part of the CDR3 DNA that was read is TGTGCCAGCAGCCTAGGGACATACAATGAG. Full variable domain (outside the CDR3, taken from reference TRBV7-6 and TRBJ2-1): GAGVSQSPRYKVTKRGQDVALRCDPISGHVSLYWYRQALGQGPEFLTYFNYEAQQDKSGLPNDRFSAERPEGSISTLTIQRTEQRDSAMYRCASSLGTYNEQFFGPGTRLTVL.

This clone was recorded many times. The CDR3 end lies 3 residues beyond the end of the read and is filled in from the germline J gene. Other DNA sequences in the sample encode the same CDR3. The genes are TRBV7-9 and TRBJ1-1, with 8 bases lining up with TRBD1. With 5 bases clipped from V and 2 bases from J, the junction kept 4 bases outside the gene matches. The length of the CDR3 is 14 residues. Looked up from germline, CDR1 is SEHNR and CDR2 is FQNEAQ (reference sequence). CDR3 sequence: CASSLGQVNTEAFF. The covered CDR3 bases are TGTGCCAGCAGCCTGGGACAGGTAAACACTGAA.

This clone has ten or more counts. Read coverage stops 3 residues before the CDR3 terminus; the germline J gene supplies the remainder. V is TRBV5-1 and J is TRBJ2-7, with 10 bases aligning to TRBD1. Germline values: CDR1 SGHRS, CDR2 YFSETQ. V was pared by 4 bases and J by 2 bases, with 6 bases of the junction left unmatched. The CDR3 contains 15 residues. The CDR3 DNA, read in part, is TGCGCCAGCAGCATTGGACAGGGGGGAGCCTACGAG. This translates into CASSIGQGGAYE. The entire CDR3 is CASSIGQGGAYEQYF.

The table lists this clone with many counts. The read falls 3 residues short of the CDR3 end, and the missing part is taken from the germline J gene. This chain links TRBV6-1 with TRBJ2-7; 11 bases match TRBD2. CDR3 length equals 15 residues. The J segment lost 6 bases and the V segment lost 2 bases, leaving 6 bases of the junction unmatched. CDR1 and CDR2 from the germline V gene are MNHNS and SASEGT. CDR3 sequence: CASSESGLAGLEQYF. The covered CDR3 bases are TGTGCCAGCAGTGAATCAGGACTAGCGGGTCTCGAG.

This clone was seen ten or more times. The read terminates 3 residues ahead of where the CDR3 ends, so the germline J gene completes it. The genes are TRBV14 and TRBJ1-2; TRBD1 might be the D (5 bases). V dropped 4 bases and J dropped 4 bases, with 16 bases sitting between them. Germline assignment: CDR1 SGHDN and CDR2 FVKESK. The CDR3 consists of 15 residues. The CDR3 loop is CASSPLDQGSYGYTF. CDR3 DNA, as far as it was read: TGTGCCAGCAGCCCGTTGGACCAGGGAAGCTATGGC.

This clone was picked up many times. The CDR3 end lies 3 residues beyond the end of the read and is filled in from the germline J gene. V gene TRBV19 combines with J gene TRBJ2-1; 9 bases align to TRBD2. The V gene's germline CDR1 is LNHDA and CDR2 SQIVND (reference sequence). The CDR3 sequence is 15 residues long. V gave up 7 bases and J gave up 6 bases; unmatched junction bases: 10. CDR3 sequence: CASTGGTSWANEQFF. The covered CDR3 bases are TGTGCCAGTACCGGAGGGACTAGCTGGGCCAATGAG.

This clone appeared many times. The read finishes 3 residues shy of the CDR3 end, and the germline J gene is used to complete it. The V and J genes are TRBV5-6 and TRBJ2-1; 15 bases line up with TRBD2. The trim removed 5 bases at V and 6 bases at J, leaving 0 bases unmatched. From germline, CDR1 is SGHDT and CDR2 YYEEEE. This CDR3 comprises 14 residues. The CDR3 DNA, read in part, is TGTGCCAGCAGGGGACTAGCGGGAGGCAATGAG. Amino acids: CASRGLAGGNE. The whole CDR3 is CASRGLAGGNEQFF.

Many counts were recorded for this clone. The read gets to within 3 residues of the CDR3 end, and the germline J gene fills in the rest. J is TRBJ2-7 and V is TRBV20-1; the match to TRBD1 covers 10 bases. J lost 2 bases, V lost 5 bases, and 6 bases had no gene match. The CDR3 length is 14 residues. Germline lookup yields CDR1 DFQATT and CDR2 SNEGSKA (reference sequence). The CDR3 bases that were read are TGCAGTGCTGGGGGGGGACAGGGGCCCTACGAG. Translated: CSAGGGQGPYE. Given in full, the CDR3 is CSAGGGQGPYEQYF.

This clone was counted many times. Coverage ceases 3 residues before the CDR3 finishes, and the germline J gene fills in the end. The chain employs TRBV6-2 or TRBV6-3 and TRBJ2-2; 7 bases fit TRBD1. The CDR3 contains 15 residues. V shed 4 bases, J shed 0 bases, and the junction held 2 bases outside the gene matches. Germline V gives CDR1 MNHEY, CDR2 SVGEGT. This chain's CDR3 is CASSFGQANTGELFF. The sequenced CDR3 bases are TGTGCCAGCAGTTTTGGACAGGCGAACACCGGGGAG.

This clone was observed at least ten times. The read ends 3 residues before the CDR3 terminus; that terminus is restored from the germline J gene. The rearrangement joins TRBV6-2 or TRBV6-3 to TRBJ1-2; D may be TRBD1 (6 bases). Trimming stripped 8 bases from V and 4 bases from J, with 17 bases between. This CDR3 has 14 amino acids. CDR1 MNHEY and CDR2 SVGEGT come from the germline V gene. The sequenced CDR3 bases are TGTGCCAGCTCATTCACAGGGCTTGCCTATGGC. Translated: CASSFTGLAYG. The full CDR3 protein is CASSFTGLAYGYTF.

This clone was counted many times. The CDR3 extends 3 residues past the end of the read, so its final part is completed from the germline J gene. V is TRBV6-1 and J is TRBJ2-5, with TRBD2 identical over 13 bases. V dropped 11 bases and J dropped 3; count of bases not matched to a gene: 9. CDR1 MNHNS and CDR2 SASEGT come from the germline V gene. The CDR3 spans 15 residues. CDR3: CAGSGLAGVEETQYF. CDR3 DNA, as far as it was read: TGTGCCGGGAGTGGACTAGCGGGAGTCGAAGAGACC.

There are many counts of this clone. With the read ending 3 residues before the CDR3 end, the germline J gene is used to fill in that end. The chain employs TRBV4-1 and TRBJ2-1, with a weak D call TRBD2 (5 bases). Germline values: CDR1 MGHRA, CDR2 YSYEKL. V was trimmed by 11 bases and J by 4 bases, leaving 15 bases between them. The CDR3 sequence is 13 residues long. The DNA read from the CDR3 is TGCGCCTCGGGCGGACGGACTTACAATGAG. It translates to CASGGRTYNE. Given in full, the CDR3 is CASGGRTYNEQFF.

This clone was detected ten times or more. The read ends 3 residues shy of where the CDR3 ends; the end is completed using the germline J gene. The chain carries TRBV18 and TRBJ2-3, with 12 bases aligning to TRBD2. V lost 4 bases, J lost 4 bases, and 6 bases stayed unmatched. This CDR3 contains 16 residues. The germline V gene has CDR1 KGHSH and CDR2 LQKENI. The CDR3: CASSRTTSGSPDTQYF. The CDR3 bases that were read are TGTGCCAGCTCACGAACGACTAGCGGGAGCCCAGATACG.

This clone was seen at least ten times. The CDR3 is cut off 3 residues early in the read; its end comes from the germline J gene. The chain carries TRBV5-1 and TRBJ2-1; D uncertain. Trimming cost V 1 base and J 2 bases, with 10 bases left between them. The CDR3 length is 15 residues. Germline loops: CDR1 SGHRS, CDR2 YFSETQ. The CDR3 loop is CASSLLQETYNEQFF. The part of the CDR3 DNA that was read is TGCGCCAGCAGCTTGCTGCAGGAGACCTACAATGAG.

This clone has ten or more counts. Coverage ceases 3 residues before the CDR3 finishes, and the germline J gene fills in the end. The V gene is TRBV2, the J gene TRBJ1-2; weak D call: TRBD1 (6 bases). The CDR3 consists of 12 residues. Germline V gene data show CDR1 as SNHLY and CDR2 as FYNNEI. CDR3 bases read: TGTGCCAGCAACTCTCAAGGGGGAGGC. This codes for CASNSQGGG. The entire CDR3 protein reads CASNSQGGGYTF.

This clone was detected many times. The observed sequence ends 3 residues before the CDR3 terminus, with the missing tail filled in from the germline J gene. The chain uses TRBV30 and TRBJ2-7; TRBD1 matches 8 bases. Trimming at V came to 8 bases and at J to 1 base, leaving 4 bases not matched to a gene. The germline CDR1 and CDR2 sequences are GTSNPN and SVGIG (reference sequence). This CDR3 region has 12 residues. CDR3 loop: CAHGQGSYEQYF. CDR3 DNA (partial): TGTGCCCACGGACAGGGATCCTACGAG.

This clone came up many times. The sequenced part of the CDR3 DNA is TGCGCCAGCAGCCCCTCGAAGGGGCATAATTCACCC. Amino acids: CASSPSKGHNSP. In full, the CDR3 is CASSPSKGHNSPLHF. This sequence joins TRBV4-1 and TRBJ1-6; weak D call: TRBD1 (5 bases). From the germline J gene comes the end of the CDR3, since the read stops 3 residues before it. The germline gives CDR1 MGHRA, CDR2 YSYEKL. The CDR3 has 15 residues. The germline V and J ends were trimmed by 4 bases and 5 bases, with 12 bases remaining between them.

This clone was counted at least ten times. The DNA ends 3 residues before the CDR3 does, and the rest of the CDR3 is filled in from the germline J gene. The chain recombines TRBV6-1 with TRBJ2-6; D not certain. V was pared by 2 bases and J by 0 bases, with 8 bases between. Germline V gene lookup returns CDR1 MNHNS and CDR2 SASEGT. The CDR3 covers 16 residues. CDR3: CASSEIANSGANVLTF. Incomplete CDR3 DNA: TGTGCCAGCAGTGAAATTGCGAACTCTGGGGCCAACGTC.